These T cell receptor beta chains were read from a single sample in a study of T cell responses to AZD1222 COVID-19 vaccine. The table came from immunoSEQ multiplex PCR; TCRdb's copy has only in-frame clones and leaves some out. The data contain some 120,000 clones, over 75% of them singletons. The specimen comprised peripheral blood, sampled on day 0 of MenACWY control vaccination. Receptors were obtained from an adult in good health. CDR3s include the opening cysteine and the closing phenylalanine or tryptophan. Fields, in order: V gene, clone size, J gene, D gene, CDR3 DNA, CDR3 protein. The D gene is left open where the match is weak. A clone size is listed for some rows: how often the clone was seen (once, few, many), or a class if it is expanded.

TRBV5-5,NA,TRBJ2-5,NA,TGTGCCAGCAGCTTTCGGGTTGGGGAGACCCAGTACTTC,CASSFRVGETQYF
TRBV3-1/TRBV3-2,NA,TRBJ2-2,NA,TGTGCCAGCAGCCGCTTCATAGTATGGGGCAGGGGGAACACCGGGGAGCTGTTTTTT,CASSRFIVWGRGNTGELFF
TRBV7-2,NA,TRBJ1-4,NA,TGTGCCAGCAGCTTAAGTAGTAGTGGAAATAATGAAAAACTGTTTTTT,CASSLSSSGNNEKLFF
TRBV5-4,few,TRBJ2-7,TRBD2,TGTGCCAGCAGCCGGGGGAGGGACTACGAGCAGTACTTC,CASSRGRDYEQYF
TRBV18,NA,TRBJ1-4,NA,TGTGCCAGCTCACCAGGGGAAAATGAAAAACTGTTTTTT,CASSPGENEKLFF
TRBV7-2,NA,TRBJ1-2,NA,TGTGCCAGCAGCTACAGGACAAATGGCTACACCTTC,CASSYRTNGYTF
TRBV28,NA,TRBJ2-3,TRBD2,TGTGCCAGCAGTTTAACCCTCGGGGGGGCTGGCACAGATACGCAGTATTTT,CASSLTLGGAGTDTQYF
TRBV7-2,NA,TRBJ2-1,NA,TGTGCCAGTGGAGACCGACAGTTGCCCGCTTCCTACAATGAGCAGTTCTTC,CASGDRQLPASYNEQFF
TRBV5-4,NA,TRBJ2-7,TRBD1,TGTGCCAGCACTCCCGGGACAGGGGCGGAGGACGAGCAGTACTTC,CASTPGTGAEDEQYF
TRBV28,NA,TRBJ1-4,NA,TGTGCCAGCAGTTTGAACAGGTTTGCGACTAATGAAAAACTGTTTTTT,CASSLNRFATNEKLFF
TRBV5-4,NA,TRBJ1-2,NA,TGTGCCAGCAGCTTGGCCATGGGGGAGGGTGGTCGCTACACCTTC,CASSLAMGEGGRYTF
TRBV6-6,NA,TRBJ2-7,TRBD1,TGTGCCAGCAGTTACACCCGGACAGGGTTCGAGCAGTACTTC,CASSYTRTGFEQYF
TRBV5-4,NA,TRBJ2-1,TRBD2,TGTGCCAGCAGACGGGGGGGGCTATCCTACAATGAGCAGTTCTTC,CASRRGGLSYNEQFF
TRBV29-1,NA,TRBJ2-7,TRBD1,TGCAGCGTTGAAGCGGGGACAGGGAAGTACGAGCAGTACTTC,CSVEAGTGKYEQYF
TRBV19,NA,TRBJ1-1,TRBD1,TGTGCCAGTAGGTCTCCCCCGGGACAGGGACACACTGAAGCTTTCTTT,CASRSPPGQGHTEAFF
TRBV7-2,NA,TRBJ2-7,NA,TGTGCCAGCAGCTTAGGGATCCCAACAGGTTCGGGCGAGCAGTACTTC,CASSLGIPTGSGEQYF
TRBV6-2/TRBV6-3,NA,TRBJ2-5,NA,TGTGCCAGCAGTTACCTCGGGACACCTGGGGAGACCCAGTACTTC,CASSYLGTPGETQYF
TRBV3-1/TRBV3-2,NA,TRBJ2-5,NA,TGTGCCAGCAGCGACCAAGAGACCCAGTACTTC,CASSDQETQYF
TRBV4-1,NA,TRBJ2-6,TRBD1,TGCGCCAGCAGCCTACTATGGGACAGGGGCAACTCTGGGGCCAACGTCCTGACTTTC,CASSLLWDRGNSGANVLTF
TRBV7-2,NA,TRBJ2-6,NA,TGTGCCAGCAGTCATCAAGTGACAGCTGGGGCCAACGTCCTGACTTTC,CASSHQVTAGANVLTF
TRBV18,NA,TRBJ1-5,TRBD1,TGTGCCAGCTCCTCCGGGACAGGGATAATTAGCAATCAGCCCCAGCATTTT,CASSSGTGIISNQPQHF
TRBV12-3/TRBV12-4,NA,TRBJ1-2,NA,TGTGCCTCCTCCCCCACCAACTATGGCTACACCTTC,CASSPTNYGYTF
TRBV18,NA,TRBJ1-2,TRBD1,TGTGCCAGCTCACCAGACAGGGGGCGGAGTGGCTACACCTTC,CASSPDRGRSGYTF